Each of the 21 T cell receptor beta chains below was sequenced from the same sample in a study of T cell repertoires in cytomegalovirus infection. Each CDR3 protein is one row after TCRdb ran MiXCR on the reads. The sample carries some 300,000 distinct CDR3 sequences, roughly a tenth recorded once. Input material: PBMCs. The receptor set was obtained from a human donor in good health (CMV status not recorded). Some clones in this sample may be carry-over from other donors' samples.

The CDR3 is CASSLGTSISYGYTF. In nucleotides, the CDR3 is TGTGCCAGCAGCCTCGGGACATCTATCTCGTATGGCTACACCTTC. The rearrangement uses TRBV3-1 and TRBJ1-2; weak D call: TRBD1 (6 bases). The V gene's germline CDR1 is LGHDT and CDR2 YNNKEL (reference sequence). Trimming removed 4 bases from V and 5 bases from J, with 17 bases in between. The length of the CDR3 is 15 residues.

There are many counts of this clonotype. The CDR3 nucleotides are TGCGCCAGCAGGGCTAGCAGCAATTTCCAAGAGACCCAGTACTTC. Its translation: CASRASSNFQETQYF. The genes are TRBV5-1 and TRBJ2-5, with a possible D match to TRBD2 (5 bases). CDR3 length: 15 residues. CDR1 SGHRS and CDR2 YFSETQ come from the germline V gene. V was pared by 5 bases and J by 1 base, with 15 bases between.

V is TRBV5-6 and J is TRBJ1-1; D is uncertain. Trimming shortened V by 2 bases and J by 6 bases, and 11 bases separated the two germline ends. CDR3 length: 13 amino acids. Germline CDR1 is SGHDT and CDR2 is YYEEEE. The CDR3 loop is CASSFGRSPEAFF. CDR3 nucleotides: TGTGCCAGCAGCTTCGGAAGATCTCCTGAAGCTTTCTTT.

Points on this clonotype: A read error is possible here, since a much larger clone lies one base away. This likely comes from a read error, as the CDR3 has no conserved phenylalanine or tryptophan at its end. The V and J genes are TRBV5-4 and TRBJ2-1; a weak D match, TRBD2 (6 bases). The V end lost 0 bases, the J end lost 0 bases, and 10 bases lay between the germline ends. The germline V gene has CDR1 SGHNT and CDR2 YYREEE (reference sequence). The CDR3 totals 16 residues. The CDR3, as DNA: TGTGCCAGCAGCTTGGAGGCGGGGTTCTCCTACAATGAGCAGTTCTAC. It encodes CASSLEAGFSYNEQFY.

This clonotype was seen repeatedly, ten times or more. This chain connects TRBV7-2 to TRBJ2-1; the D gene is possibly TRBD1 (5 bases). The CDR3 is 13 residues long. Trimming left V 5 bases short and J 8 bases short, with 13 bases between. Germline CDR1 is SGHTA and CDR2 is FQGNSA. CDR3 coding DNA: TGTGCCAGCAGCCTTACAGGTGCCCATGAGCAGTTCTTC. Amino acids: CASSLTGAHEQFF.

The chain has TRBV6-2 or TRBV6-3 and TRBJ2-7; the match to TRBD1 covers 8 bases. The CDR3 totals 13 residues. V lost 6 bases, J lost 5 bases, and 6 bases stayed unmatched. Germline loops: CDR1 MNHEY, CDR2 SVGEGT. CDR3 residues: CASRKDRGHEQYV. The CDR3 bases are TGTGCCAGCAGGAAAGACAGGGGCCACGAGCAGTACGTC.

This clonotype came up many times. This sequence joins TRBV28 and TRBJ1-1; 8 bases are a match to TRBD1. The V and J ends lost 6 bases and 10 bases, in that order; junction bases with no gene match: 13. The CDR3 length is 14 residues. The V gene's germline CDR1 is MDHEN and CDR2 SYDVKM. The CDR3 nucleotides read TGTGCCAGCAGACGGGGACAGGCAAGACTGGTAGCTTTCTTT. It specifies CASRRGQARLVAFF.

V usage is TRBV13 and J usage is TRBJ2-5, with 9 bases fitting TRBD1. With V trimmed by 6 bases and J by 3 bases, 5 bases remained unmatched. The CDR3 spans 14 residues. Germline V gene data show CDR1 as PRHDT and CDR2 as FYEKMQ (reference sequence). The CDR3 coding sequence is TGTGCCAGCAGACGAAGGACAGGGGAAGAGACCCAGTACTTC. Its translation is CASRRRTGEETQYF.

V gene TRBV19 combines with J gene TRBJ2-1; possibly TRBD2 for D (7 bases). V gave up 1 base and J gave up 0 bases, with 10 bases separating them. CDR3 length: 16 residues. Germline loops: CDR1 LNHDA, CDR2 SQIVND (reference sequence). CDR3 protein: CASSIAGGPSYNEQFF. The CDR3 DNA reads TGTGCCAGTAGTATAGCCGGGGGGCCCTCCTACAATGAGCAGTTCTTC.

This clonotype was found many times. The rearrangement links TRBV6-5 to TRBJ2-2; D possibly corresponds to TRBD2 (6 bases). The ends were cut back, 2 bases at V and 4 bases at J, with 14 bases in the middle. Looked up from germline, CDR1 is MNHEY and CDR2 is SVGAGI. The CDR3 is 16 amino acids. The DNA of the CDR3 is TGTGCCAGCAGTTACCTGGGGGGAGCCCTCACCGGGGAGCTGTTTTTT. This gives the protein CASSYLGGALTGELFF.

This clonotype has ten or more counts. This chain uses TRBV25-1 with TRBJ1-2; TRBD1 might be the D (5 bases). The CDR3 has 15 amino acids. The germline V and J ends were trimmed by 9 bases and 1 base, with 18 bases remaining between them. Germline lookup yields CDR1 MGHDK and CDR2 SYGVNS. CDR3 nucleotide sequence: TGTGCCAGTTCCCCACGGGGGATTCTTAACTATGGCTACACCTTC. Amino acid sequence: CASSPRGILNYGYTF.

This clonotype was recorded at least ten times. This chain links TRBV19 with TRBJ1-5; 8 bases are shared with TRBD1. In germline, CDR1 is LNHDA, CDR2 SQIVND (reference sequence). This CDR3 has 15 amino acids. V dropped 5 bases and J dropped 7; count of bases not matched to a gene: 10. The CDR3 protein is CASSQRQGSWQPQHF. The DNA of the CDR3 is TGTGCCAGTAGTCAACGACAGGGGTCATGGCAGCCCCAGCATTTT.

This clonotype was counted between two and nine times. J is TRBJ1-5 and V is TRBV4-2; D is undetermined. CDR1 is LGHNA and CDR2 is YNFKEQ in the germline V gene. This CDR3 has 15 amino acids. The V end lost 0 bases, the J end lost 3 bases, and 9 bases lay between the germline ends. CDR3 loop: CASSQDSENNQPQHF. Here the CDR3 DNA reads TGTGCCAGCAGCCAAGATTCCGAAAACAATCAGCCCCAGCATTTT.

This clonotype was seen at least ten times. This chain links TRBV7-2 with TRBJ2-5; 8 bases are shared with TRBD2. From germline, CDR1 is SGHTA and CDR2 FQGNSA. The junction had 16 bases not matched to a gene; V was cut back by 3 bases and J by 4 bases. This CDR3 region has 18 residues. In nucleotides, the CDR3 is TGTGCCAGCAGCTTCGCTAATATTCGAAGCGGGGGAACAGAGACCCAGTACTTC. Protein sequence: CASSFANIRSGGTETQYF.

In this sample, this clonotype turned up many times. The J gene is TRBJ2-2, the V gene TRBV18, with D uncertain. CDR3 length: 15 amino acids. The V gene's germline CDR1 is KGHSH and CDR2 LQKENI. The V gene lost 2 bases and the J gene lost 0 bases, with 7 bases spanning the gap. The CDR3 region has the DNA TGTGCCAGCTCACCAAAGGGTACGAACACCGGGGAGCTGTTTTTT. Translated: CASSPKGTNTGELFF.

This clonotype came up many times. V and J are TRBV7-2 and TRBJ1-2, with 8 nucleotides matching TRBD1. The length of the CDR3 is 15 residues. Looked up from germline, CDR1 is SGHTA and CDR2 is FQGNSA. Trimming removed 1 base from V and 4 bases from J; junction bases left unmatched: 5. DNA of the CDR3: TGTGCCAGCAGCTTAGGGCAGGGGGCGAGCTATGGCTACACCTTC. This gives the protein CASSLGQGASYGYTF.

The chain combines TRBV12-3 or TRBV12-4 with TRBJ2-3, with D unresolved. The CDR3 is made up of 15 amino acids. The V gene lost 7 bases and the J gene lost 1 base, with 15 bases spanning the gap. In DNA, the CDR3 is TGTGCCAGCATCTTAGCCCGACGGGGCACAGATACGCAGTATTTT. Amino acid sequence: CASILARRGTDTQYF.

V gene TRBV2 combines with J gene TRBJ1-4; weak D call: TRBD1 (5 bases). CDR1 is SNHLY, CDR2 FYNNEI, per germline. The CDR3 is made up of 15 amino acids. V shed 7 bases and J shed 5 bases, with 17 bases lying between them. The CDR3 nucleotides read TGTGCCAGCACCCTGGGGGGGAGGGCCAATGAAAAACTGTTTTTT. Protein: CASTLGGRANEKLFF.

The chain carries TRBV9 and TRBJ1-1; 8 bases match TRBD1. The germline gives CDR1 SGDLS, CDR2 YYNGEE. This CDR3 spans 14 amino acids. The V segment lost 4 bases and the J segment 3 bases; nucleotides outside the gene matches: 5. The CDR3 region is CASSTPDRDTEAFF. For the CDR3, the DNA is TGTGCCAGCAGCACCCCGGACAGGGACACTGAAGCTTTCTTT.

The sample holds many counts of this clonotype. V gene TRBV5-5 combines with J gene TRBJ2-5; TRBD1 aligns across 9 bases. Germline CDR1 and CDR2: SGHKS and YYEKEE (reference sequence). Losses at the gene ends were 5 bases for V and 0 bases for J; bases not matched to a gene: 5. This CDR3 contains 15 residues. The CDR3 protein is CASSSGQGYQETQYF. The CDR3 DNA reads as TGTGCCAGCAGTTCCGGACAGGGGTACCAAGAGACCCAGTACTTC.

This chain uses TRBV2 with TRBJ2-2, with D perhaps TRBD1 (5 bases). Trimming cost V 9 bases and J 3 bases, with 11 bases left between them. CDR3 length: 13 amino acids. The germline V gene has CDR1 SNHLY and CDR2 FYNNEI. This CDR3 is CASRQLDTGELFF. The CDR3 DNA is TGTGCCAGTAGACAGTTAGACACCGGGGAGCTGTTTTTT. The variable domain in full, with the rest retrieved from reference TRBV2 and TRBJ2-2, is EPEVTQTPSHQVTQMGQEVILRCVPISNHLYFYWYRQILGQKVEFLVSFYNNEISEKSEIFDDQFSVERPDGSNFTLKIRSTKLEDSAMYFCASRQLDTGELFFGEGSRLTVL.